Listed below are T cell receptor beta chains from one sample, sequenced in a study of blood T cells in healthy people across ages. TCRdb ran MiXCR on the 5' RACE reads and lists one entry per CDR3 protein. This table holds more than 650,000 distinct CDR3 sequences, 20% to 25% found once. The sample comprised blood. Receptors were obtained from a man between 65 and 85 years old in good health. Each CDR3 is given with its conserved first and last residue. Each record gives: V gene, clone size, J gene, D gene, CDR3 protein. D genes are given only for firm matches. Size is omitted from some rows. Given values are once, few, many or a class for expanded clones.

TRBV5-1,few,TRBJ2-7,.,CASSLGIGVTLYEQYF
TRBV5-1,.,TRBJ2-3,.,CASSLAGATDAQYF
TRBV7-3,few,TRBJ2-1,TRBD2,CASSLMASGGSYNEQFF
TRBV28,few,TRBJ2-4,.,CASSSVSGNIQYF
TRBV7-2,few,TRBJ2-3,TRBD2,CASSFPAGGADTQYF
TRBV14,.,.,.,CASSPRLGEVVDEQFF
TRBV5-1,many,TRBJ2-1,TRBD2,CASSLRTSGRADNEQFF
TRBV10-3,.,TRBJ2-2,TRBD1,CAIRNPGQGITGELFF
TRBV25-1,few,TRBJ1-3,TRBD1,CASSEDRAKNTIYF
TRBV12-3/TRBV12-4,.,TRBJ1-2,.,CASSFDRVLYTF
TRBV5-6,.,.,TRBD2,CASSFLAGGREQYF
TRBV7-2,.,TRBJ2-1,.,CASSLGWGGLLEQFF
TRBV7-2,.,TRBJ2-1,TRBD2,CASSLGLGLAGYNEQFF
TRBV24-1,.,TRBJ2-1,TRBD2,CATSDPTSASSYNEQFF
TRBV7-8,few,TRBJ1-2,.,CVSSFKGDGYTF
TRBV9,.,TRBJ2-7,TRBD2,CASSAGTSGPYEQYF